The following is a T cell receptor (beta chain) sequence with its context. This sample is part of a study of cytomegalovirus exposure and HLA in healthy donors. The ends were cut back, 5 bases at V and 9 bases at J, with 16 bases in the middle. Germline CDR1 and CDR2: SGHTA and FQGNSA. The CDR3 is 13 amino acids. In the PCR, 60 Vbeta and 13 Jbeta primers were used. Data came from immunoSEQ multiplex PCR; TCRdb stores just in-frame clones and leaves some out. The sample shows roughly 100,000 clones, about 70% of them seen only once. The V gene is TRBV7-2, the J gene TRBJ1-2; possibly TRBD1 for D (5 bases). The sequence was obtained from a man aged 30-40 years in good health and CMV-seronegative. Input material: PBMCs. The CDR3 DNA reads as TGTGCCAGCAGCCCGGCGGGGGAGAGAAGCTACACCTTC. It codes for CASSPAGERSYTF.